The 21 T cell receptor beta chains listed next were all sequenced from one sample in a study of Graves' ophthalmopathy and Graves' hyperthyroidism. Amplifying from RNA transcripts, the study obtained TCR beta CDR3 regions. Second-round multiplex PCR came after a first-round RT-PCR that employed HTBI primers. MiXCR, applied by TCRdb to the multiplex PCR reads, yields one record per CDR3 protein. This table has approximately 1.2 million distinct CDR3 sequences, about 40% appearing once. Source material: peripheral blood or thyroid tissue (not recorded which). Receptors were obtained from an adult man with Graves' hyperthyroidism.

This clonotype was counted many times. The chain carries TRBV10-3 and TRBJ2-7, with D perhaps matching TRBD1 or TRBD2 (5 bases each). V dropped 2 bases and J dropped 3 bases, with 14 bases sitting between them. Germline CDR1 is ENHRY and CDR2 is SYGVKD. This CDR3 is built from 15 residues. CDR3 region: CAISEAGTDHYEQYF. The CDR3 bases are TGTGCCATCAGTGAGGCCGGGACGGACCACTACGAGCAGTACTTC.

This clonotype was detected a few times. The rearrangement uses TRBV12-3 or TRBV12-4 and TRBJ2-5, with TRBD1 identical over 7 bases. The junction had 9 bases not matched to a gene; V was cut back by 7 bases and J by 4 bases. CDR3 size: 14 residues. The CDR3 DNA follows: TGTGCCAGCACCACCAACAGGGGTAGAGAGACCCAGTACTTC. Amino acid sequence: CASTTNRGRETQYF.

CDR3 sequence reads: CSVEDRGQGGYTF. For the CDR3, the DNA is TGCAGCGTTGAAGACCGGGGTCAGGGTGGCTACACCTTC. V is TRBV29-1 and J is TRBJ1-2; D is possibly TRBD1 (5 bases). The CDR3 runs to 13 residues. CDR1 is SQVTM and CDR2 is ANQGSEA in the germline V gene. Trimming removed 0 bases from V and 7 bases from J, with 12 bases in between.

This clonotype appeared once. The rearrangement uses TRBV7-8 and TRBJ1-2; 7 bases align to TRBD1. CDR3 length: 15 residues. Looked up from germline, CDR1 is SGHVS and CDR2 is FQNEAQ. V lost 5 bases and J lost 0; bases outside the gene matches: 6. This CDR3 reads CASSMTGTANYGYTF. The CDR3 region has the DNA TGTGCCAGCAGCATGACCGGGACAGCTAACTATGGCTACACCTTC. Supplemented by reference TRBV7-8 and TRBJ1-2, the full variable domain reads GAGVSQSPRYKVAKRGQDVALRCDPISGHVSLFWYQQALGQGPEFLTYFQNEAQLDKSGLPSDRFFAERPEGSVSTLKIQRTQQEDSAVYLCASSMTGTANYGYTFGSGTRLTVV.

Many counts were recorded for this clonotype. V is TRBV7-2 and J is TRBJ2-7; 9 positions match TRBD1. Germline lookup yields CDR1 SGHTA and CDR2 FQGNSA. This CDR3 is built from 14 residues. V trimming: 9 bases; J trimming: 2 bases; junction bases outside the gene matches: 8. This chain's CDR3 is CASGRDRVTYEQYF. In DNA, the CDR3 is TGTGCCAGTGGCCGGGACAGGGTTACCTACGAGCAGTACTTC. Full variable domain (outside the CDR3, taken from reference TRBV7-2 and TRBJ2-7): GAGVSQSPSNKVTEKGKDVELRCDPISGHTALYWYRQSLGQGLEFLIYFQGNSAPDKSGLPSDRFSAERTGGSVSTLTIQRTQQEDSAVYLCASGRDRVTYEQYFGPGTRLTVT.

The genes are TRBV5-4 and TRBJ2-7; a possible D gene is TRBD1 (5 bases). This CDR3 spans 15 amino acids. Trimming removed 2 bases at V and 2 bases at J, with 14 bases between. CDR1 and CDR2 (germline): SGHNT, YYREEE (reference sequence). The CDR3 coding sequence is TGTGCCAGCAGCTTTCAGGGTGCAAGTGCCTACGAGCAGTACTTC. As protein: CASSFQGASAYEQYF. The full variable domain, its missing parts supplied by reference TRBV5-4 and TRBJ2-7, is ETGVTQSPTHLIKTRGQQVTLRCSSQSGHNTVSWYQQALGQGPQFIFQYYREEENGRGNFPPRFSGLQFPNYSSELNVNALELDDSALYLCASSFQGASAYEQYFGPGTRLTVT.

V is TRBV5-4 and J is TRBJ2-7; 7 bases align to TRBD1. The CDR3 spans 19 residues. Looked up from germline, CDR1 is SGHNT and CDR2 is YYREEE (reference sequence). V was clipped by 4 bases and J by 1 base; unmatched bases: 20. The CDR3 DNA is TGTGCCAGCAGCCTTGGACAGGAACGGGCCAGTACGATTTCCTACGAGCAGTACTTC. Amino acid sequence: CASSLGQERASTISYEQYF.

V is TRBV12-3 or TRBV12-4 and J is TRBJ1-5; D remains ambiguous. The CDR3 has 13 amino acids. V dropped 7 bases and J dropped 4 bases, with 11 bases sitting between them. The DNA for the CDR3 is TGTGCCAGCACCTTAAACATAAATCAGCCCCAGCATTTT. Protein sequence: CASTLNINQPQHF.

This clonotype has a count of ten or more. The rearrangement uses TRBV19 and TRBJ1-2; D remains ambiguous. Germline CDR1 LNHDA, CDR2 SQIVND (reference sequence). V was pared by 6 bases and J by 4 bases, with 9 bases between. This CDR3 spans 12 amino acids. CDR3 protein: CASRSGTYGYTF. The CDR3 nucleotides read TGTGCCAGTAGGTCGGGAACCTATGGCTACACCTTC. The complete variable domain, with remaining parts taken from reference TRBV19 and TRBJ1-2, reads DGGITQSPKYLFRKEGQNVTLSCEQNLNHDAMYWYRQDPGQGLRLIYYSQIVNDFQKGDIAEGYSVSREKKESFPLTVTSAQKNPTAFYLCASRSGTYGYTFGSGTRLTVV.

V gene TRBV25-1 combines with J gene TRBJ1-1, with D possibly TRBD1 on 5 matching bases. This CDR3 contains 13 residues. Trimming cost V 1 base and J 5 bases, with 8 bases left between them. Germline CDR1 is MGHDK and CDR2 is SYGVNS. CDR3 residues: CASSEFGGTEAFF. For the CDR3, the DNA is TGTGCCAGCAGTGAATTTGGGGGAACTGAAGCTTTCTTT.

The V gene is TRBV15, the J gene TRBJ2-1; the match to TRBD1 covers 7 bases. Losses at the gene ends were 0 bases for V and 12 bases for J; bases not matched to a gene: 11. Germline CDR1 is LNHNV and CDR2 is YYDKDF (reference sequence). There are 15 residues in the CDR3. In DNA, the CDR3 is TGTGCCACCAGCAGAGATCCCCCGGACAGGCGAAGGCAGTTCTTC. Translation gives CATSRDPPDRRRQFF.

The chain is built from TRBV11-1 and TRBJ2-2; D unresolved. The CDR3 runs 15 residues. Between the trimmed V and J ends, which lost 7 bases and 8 bases, there was a span of 20 bases. Germline V gene data show CDR1 as SGHAT and CDR2 as FQDESV (reference sequence). Written as DNA, the CDR3 is TGTGCCAGCACCATTGGATCAGGAGTACGAGGGGAGCTGTTTTTT. It specifies CASTIGSGVRGELFF.

This clonotype has just a few counts. The chain links TRBV12-3 or TRBV12-4 to TRBJ2-7; 9 nucleotides match TRBD2. This CDR3 comprises 15 residues. V shed 6 bases and J 7 bases; nucleotides not matched to a gene: 13. The CDR3 DNA follows: TGTGCCAGCAGACCCCCGGCGGGAGGGCCACAAGAGCAGTACTTC. Protein sequence: CASRPPAGGPQEQYF.

The chain couples TRBV7-9 to TRBJ2-7; no reliable D call. Trimming took off 1 base at V and 2 bases at J, with 21 bases between the two ends. This CDR3 has 18 residues. Germline CDR1 is SEHNR and CDR2 is FQNEAQ (reference sequence). The CDR3 loop is CASSLGVVVSQIPYEQYF. The CDR3 DNA reads as TGTGCCAGCAGCTTAGGGGTGGTGGTCAGCCAGATCCCCTACGAGCAGTACTTC. Based on the CDR3 plus reference TRBV7-9 and TRBJ2-7, the full variable domain is DTGVSQNPRHKITKRGQNVTFRCDPISEHNRLYWYRQTLGQGPEFLTYFQNEAQLEKSRLLSDRFSAERPKGSFSTLEIQRTEQGDSAMYLCASSLGVVVSQIPYEQYFGPGTRLTVT.

This clonotype was seen more than once but under ten times. This sequence joins TRBV13 and TRBJ2-7, with D maybe TRBD1 (5 bases). This CDR3 is 14 amino acids long. Germline V CDR1 and CDR2: PRHDT, FYEKMQ (reference sequence). Trimming left V 6 bases short and J 0 bases short, with 12 bases between. In DNA form, the CDR3 reads TGTGCCAGCAGGTCCGGACACTCCTCCTACGAGCAGTACTTC. Translation: CASRSGHSSYEQYF.

This chain links TRBV27 with TRBJ2-7; 8 bases align to TRBD2. V shed 2 bases and J 6 bases; nucleotides not matched to a gene: 6. Germline V CDR1 and CDR2: MNHEY, SMNVEV (reference sequence). This CDR3 has 14 amino acids. DNA for the CDR3: TGTGCCAGCAGTTTAGTGCGGGAGGATGCCGAGCAGTACTTC. Its translation: CASSLVREDAEQYF.

For this clonotype: A much larger clone lies a single base off, so this may be a read error. V usage is TRBV12-3 or TRBV12-4 and J usage is TRBJ1-3, with D possibly being TRBD1 (5 bases). The CDR3 covers 15 residues. Trimming stripped 5 bases from V and 3 bases from J, with 14 bases between. CDR3 DNA: TGTGCCAGCAGTGGGGCAGGGAATGTTGGAAACACCATATATTTT. Translated, it gives CASSGAGNVGNTIYF.

Comments on this clonotype: One junction end disagrees with the germline gene, perhaps due to a read error. This sequence joins TRBV5-1 and TRBJ2-6; D assignment may be TRBD1 or TRBD2 (5 bases each). CDR1 and CDR2 from the germline V gene are SGHRS and YFSETQ. The CDR3 is 12 residues long. CDR3 nucleotide sequence: TGCGCCAGCAGCTTGGAGGGGTGGACTGAAGCTTTC. It encodes CASSLEGWTEAF. The variable domain in full, completed from reference TRBV5-1 and TRBJ2-6, reads KAGVTQTPRYLIKTRGQQVTLSCSPISGHRSVSWYQQTPGQGLQFLFEYFSETQRNKGNFPGRFSGRQFSNSRSEMNVSTLELGDSALYLCASSLEGWTEAFGAGSRLTVL.

A note on this clonotype: An end of the junction does not agree with germline; a read error may underlie this. The chain uses TRBV10-3 and TRBJ2-2, with D perhaps assigned TRBD1 or TRBD2 (5 bases each). Per germline, CDR1 ENHRY and CDR2 SYGVKD. This CDR3 contains 16 residues. The CDR3 sequence is CASSLAGGMNTGELFF. CDR3 nucleotide sequence: TGTGCCAGCAGTTTAGCTGGGGGAATGAACACCGGGGAGCTGTTTTTT.

The chain employs TRBV18 and TRBJ2-7; the match to TRBD1 covers 9 bases. This CDR3 is 15 amino acids long. The V segment lost 1 base and the J segment 2 bases; nucleotides outside the gene matches: 3. Germline CDR1 and CDR2: KGHSH and LQKENI. CDR3 in DNA: TGTGCCAGCTCACCACGGGACAGGGTTGCCTACGAGCAGTACTTC. Translating it yields CASSPRDRVAYEQYF. Full variable domain (missing parts from reference TRBV18 and TRBJ2-7): NAGVMQNPRHLVRRRGQEARLRCSPMKGHSHVYWYRQLPEEGLKFMVYLQKENIIDESGMPKERFSAEFPKEGPSILRIQQVVRGDSAAYFCASSPRDRVAYEQYFGPGTRLTVT.

This clonotype was recorded at least ten times. Germline and junction disagree at one end, which may indicate a read error. The CDR3, as DNA: TGTGCCAGCAGCTTGGGAACCGGGGCAGACTCTGAAAACACCATATATTTT. Its protein product is CASSLGTGADSENTIYF. The gene calls are TRBV7-9 and TRBJ1-3; weak D call: TRBD1 (5 bases). The germline V gene encodes CDR1 SEHNR and CDR2 FQNEAQ (reference sequence). CDR3 size: 17 residues.